This record concerns one TCR beta chain sequence. The antigen is not known. Produced via immunoSEQ multiplex PCR; TCRdb's table is partial and in-frame only. The data hold about 99,000 clones, with around 84% observed a single time. With V trimmed by 4 bases and J by 0 bases, 4 bases remained unmatched. The length of the CDR3 is 17 residues. CDR1 is SQVTM and CDR2 is ANQGSEA in the germline V gene. These data are taken from a study of T cell clones after liver transplantation. The wider study: Apart from a few HCV-positive recipients, transplants were for non-autoimmune, non-viral reasons. Patients counted as tolerant after at least one year off all immunosuppression, enzymes not exceeding twice normal. Subjects received no induction therapy and standard immunosuppression until randomization at 12-24 months post-transplant. Regarding the study as a whole: The donor-reactive repertoire was only partly measurable in a couple of subjects, lacking donor cells.

The TCR comes from a human patient who received a liver transplant. Some of these T cells may belong to the graft donor. The sample in question was CD4+ T cells from blood, obtained approximately 50 months after liver transplant. This sequence joins TRBV29-1 and TRBJ2-1; 15 positions agree with TRBD2. For the CDR3, the DNA is TGCAGCGTTGGGACTAGCGGGGGGGTTATCTCCTACAATGAGCAGTTCTTC. This codes for CSVGTSGGVISYNEQFF.